The source of this T cell receptor beta chain is a study of blood T cell repertoires in COVID-19. Overall study context: Italy, Spain and the United States were the sources of the convalescent and acute COVID-19 samples.

The germline V gene encodes CDR1 SGHTA and CDR2 FQGTGA. The length of the CDR3 is 13 residues. Trimming cost V 6 bases and J 10 bases, with 16 bases left between them. The repertoire was sequenced with immunoSEQ multiplex PCR; TCRdb's copy has only in-frame clones and lacks some. Of 19,000 or so clones listed, roughly nine tenths are singletons. Material: peripheral blood. The origin of this receptor is a man between 65 and 85 years old with acute or convalescent COVID-19. This chain connects TRBV7-3 to TRBJ2-1; tentative D call: TRBD1 (6 bases). The CDR3 here is CASSLVVGTEQFF. The CDR3 nucleotides are TGTGCCAGCAGTTTAGTCGTCGGGACAGAGCAGTTCTTC.